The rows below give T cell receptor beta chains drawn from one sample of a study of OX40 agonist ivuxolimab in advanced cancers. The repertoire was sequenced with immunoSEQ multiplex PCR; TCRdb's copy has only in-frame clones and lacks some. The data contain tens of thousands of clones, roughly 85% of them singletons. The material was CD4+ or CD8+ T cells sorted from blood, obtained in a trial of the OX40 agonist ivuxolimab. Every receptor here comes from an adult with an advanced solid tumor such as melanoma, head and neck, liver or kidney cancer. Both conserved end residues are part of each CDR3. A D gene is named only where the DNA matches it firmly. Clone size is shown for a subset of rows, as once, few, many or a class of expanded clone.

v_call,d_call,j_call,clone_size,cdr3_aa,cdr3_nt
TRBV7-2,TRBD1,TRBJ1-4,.,CASSSGQEGTKLFF,TGTGCCAGCAGCTCCGGACAGGAGGGAACAAAACTGTTTTTT
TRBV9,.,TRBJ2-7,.,CASSVATAPYEQYF,TGCGCCAGCAGCGTAGCGACAGCCCCGTACGAGCAGTACTTC
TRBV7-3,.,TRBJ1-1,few,CASSLTTGASTEAFF,TGTGCCAGCAGCTTAACGACGGGAGCGTCCACTGAAGCTTTCTTT
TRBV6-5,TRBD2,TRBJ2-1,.,CASSYSSGGSGEQFF,TGTGCCAGCAGTTACTCTAGCGGGGGTTCGGGTGAGCAGTTCTTC
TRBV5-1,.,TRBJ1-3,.,CASSPSTVNTIYF,TGCGCCAGCAGCCCCTCAACGGTGAACACCATATATTTT
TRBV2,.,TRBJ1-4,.,CASSAGATNEKLFF,TGTGCCAGCAGTGCGGGGGCAACTAATGAAAAACTGTTTTTT
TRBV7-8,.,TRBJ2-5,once,CASSLENGVYRETQYF,TGTGCCAGCAGCTTAGAGAACGGGGTATACCGGGAGACCCAGTACTTC
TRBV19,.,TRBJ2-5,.,CASSISNSRGPRETQYF,TGTGCCAGTAGTATATCCAACTCGCGGGGGCCTCGGGAGACCCAGTACTTC
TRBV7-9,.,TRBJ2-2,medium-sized,CASSLGLTNTGELFF,TGTGCCAGCAGCTTAGGGCTAACGAACACCGGGGAGCTGTTTTTT
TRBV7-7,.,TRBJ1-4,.,CASSPGAGRDEKLFF,TGTGCTAGCAGTCCTGGGGCAGGGAGAGATGAAAAACTGTTTTTT
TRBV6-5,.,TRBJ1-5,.,CASSYSGGNQPQHF,TGTGCCAGCAGTTACTCGGGGGGCAATCAGCCCCAGCATTTT
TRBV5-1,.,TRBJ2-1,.,CASSLAVLGTSYNEQFF,TGCGCCAGCAGCTTGGCCGTCTTGGGGACCTCCTACAATGAGCAGTTCTTC
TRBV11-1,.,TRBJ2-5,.,CASSRQQTQETQYF,TGTGCCAGCAGCCGACAGCAAACTCAAGAGACCCAGTACTTC
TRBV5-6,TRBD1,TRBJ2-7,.,CASRAGTGSAGQYF,TGTGCCAGCAGGGCCGGGACAGGGAGCGCGGGGCAGTACTTC
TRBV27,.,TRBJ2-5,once,CASRSAEGWETQYF,TGTGCCAGCAGATCCGCGGAGGGTTGGGAGACCCAGTACTTC
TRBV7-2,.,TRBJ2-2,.,CASSLDPPGNTGELFF,TGTGCCAGCAGCTTAGATCCTCCAGGGAACACCGGGGAGCTGTTTTTT
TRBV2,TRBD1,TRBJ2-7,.,CASRRRPGTGTYEQYF,TGTGCCAGCAGACGACGTCCCGGGACAGGCACCTACGAGCAGTACTTC
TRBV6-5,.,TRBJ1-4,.,CASSLQWGGEKLFF,TGTGCCAGCAGTTTGCAGTGGGGAGGTGAAAAACTGTTTTTT
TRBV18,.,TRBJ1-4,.,CASSRGDEKLFF,TGTGCCAGCTCACGCGGCGATGAAAAACTGTTTTTT
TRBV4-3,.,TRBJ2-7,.,CASSQDPSSYEQYF,TGCGCCAGCAGCCAAGATCCCAGCTCCTACGAGCAGTACTTC
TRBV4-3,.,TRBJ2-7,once,CASSQEEVGAYEQYF,TGCGCCAGCAGCCAAGAAGAGGTAGGGGCCTACGAGCAGTACTTC
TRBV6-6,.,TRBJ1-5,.,CASSATGSNQPQHF,TGTGCCAGCAGTGCTACAGGTAGCAATCAGCCCCAGCATTTT
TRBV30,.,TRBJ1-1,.,CASQGRDTEAFF,TGTGCCTCACAGGGTCGGGACACTGAAGCTTTCTTT
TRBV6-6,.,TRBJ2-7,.,CASSYSEGEGRADF,TGTGCCAGCAGTTACTCGGAGGGAGAGGGCAGGGCCGATTTC
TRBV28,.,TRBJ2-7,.,CASSPLRGHGEQYF,TGTGCCAGCAGTCCGTTAAGGGGACACGGCGAGCAGTACTTC
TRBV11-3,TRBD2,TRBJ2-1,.,CASSGISGSSYNEQFF,TGTGCCAGCAGCGGGATTAGCGGGAGCTCCTACAATGAGCAGTTCTTC
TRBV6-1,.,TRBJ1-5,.,CASSELHQPQHF,TGTGCCAGCAGTGAACTCCATCAGCCCCAGCATTTT
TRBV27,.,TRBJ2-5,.,CASSFGPPLIETQYF,TGTGCCAGCAGTTTCGGGCCCCCCCTAATCGAGACCCAGTACTTC
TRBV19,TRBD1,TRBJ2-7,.,CASSYQTGELGAYEQYF,TGTGCCAGTAGTTACCAGACAGGGGAATTGGGGGCTTACGAGCAGTACTTC